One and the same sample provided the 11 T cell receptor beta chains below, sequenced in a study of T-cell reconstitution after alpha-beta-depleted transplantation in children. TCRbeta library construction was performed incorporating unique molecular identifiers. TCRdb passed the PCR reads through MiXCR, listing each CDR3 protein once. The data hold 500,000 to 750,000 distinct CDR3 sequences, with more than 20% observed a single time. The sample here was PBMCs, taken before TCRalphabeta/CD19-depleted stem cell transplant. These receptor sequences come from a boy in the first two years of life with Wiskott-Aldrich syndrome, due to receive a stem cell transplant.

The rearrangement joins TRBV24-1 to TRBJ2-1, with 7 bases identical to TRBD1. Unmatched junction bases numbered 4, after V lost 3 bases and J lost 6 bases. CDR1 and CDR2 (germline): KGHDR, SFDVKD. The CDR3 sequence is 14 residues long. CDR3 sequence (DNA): TGTGCCACCAGTGATCCGACAGGGACCAATGAGCAGTTCTTC. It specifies CATSDPTGTNEQFF.

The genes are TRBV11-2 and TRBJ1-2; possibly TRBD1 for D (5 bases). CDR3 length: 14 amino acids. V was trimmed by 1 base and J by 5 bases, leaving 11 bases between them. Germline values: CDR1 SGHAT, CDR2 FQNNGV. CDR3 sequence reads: CASSLVGGGYGYTF. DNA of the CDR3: TGTGCCAGCAGCTTAGTTGGGGGAGGATATGGCTACACCTTC.

The DNA of the CDR3 is TGCGCCAGCATCTTCCTCCCTCTCGGAAGTGATTCACCCCTCCACTTT. It specifies CASIFLPLGSDSPLHF. The chain uses TRBV5-1 and TRBJ1-6; no firm D call. The CDR3 is 16 residues long. Germline V CDR1 and CDR2: SGHRS, YFSETQ. The V end was cut by 6 bases, the J end by 8 bases, with 21 bases between. The full variable domain, rest sourced from reference TRBV5-1 and TRBJ1-6, is KAGVTQTPRYLIKTRGQQVTLSCSPISGHRSVSWYQQTPGQGLQFLFEYFSETQRNKGNFPGRFSGRQFSNSRSEMNVSTLELGDSALYLCASIFLPLGSDSPLHFGNGTRLTVT.

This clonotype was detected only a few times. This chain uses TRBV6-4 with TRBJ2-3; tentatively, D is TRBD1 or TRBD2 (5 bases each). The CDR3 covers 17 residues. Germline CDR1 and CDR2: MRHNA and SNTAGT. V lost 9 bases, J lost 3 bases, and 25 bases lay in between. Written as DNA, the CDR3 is TGTGCCAGTCCTAAGGCCCAGGGATCTCCGGGGACAGATACGCAGTATTTT. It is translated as CASPKAQGSPGTDTQYF.

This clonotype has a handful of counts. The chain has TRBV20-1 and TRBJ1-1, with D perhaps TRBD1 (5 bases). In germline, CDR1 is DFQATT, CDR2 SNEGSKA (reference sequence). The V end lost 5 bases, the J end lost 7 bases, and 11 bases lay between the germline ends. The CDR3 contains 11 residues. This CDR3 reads CSARIRGEAFF. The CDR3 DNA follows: TGCAGTGCTCGTATAAGGGGTGAAGCTTTCTTT.

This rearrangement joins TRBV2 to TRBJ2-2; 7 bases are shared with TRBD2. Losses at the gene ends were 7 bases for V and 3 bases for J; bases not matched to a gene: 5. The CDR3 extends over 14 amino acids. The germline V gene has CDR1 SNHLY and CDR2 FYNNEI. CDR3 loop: CASKQRDYTGELFF. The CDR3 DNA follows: TGTGCCAGCAAGCAGCGGGATTACACCGGGGAGCTGTTTTTT.

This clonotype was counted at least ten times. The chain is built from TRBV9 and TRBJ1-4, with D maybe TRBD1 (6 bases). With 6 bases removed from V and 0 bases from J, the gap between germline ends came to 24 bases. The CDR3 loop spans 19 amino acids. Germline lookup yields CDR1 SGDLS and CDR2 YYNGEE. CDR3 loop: CASTLSPRGGPATNEKLFF. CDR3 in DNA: TGTGCCAGCACCCTTTCCCCCAGGGGAGGACCCGCAACTAATGAAAAACTGTTTTTT.

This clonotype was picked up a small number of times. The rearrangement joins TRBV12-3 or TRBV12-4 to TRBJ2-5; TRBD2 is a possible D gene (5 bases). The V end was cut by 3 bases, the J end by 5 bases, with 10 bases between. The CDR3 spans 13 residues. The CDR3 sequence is CASSFTWRETQYF. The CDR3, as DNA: TGTGCCAGCAGTTTTACTTGGAGGGAGACCCAGTACTTC.

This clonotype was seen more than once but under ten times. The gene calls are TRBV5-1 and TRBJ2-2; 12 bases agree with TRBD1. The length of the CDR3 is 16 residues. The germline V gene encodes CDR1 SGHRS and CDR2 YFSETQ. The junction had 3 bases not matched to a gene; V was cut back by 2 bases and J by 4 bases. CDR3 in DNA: TGCGCCAGCAGCTTAAAGGGACAGGGGGCCACCGGGGAGCTGTTTTTT. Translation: CASSLKGQGATGELFF.

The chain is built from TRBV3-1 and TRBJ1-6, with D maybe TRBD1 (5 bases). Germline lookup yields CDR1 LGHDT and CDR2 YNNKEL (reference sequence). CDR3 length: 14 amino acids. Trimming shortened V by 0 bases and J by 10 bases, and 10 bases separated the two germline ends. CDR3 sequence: CASSQDMRGSPLHF. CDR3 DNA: TGTGCCAGCAGCCAAGATATGAGGGGATCACCCCTCCACTTT.

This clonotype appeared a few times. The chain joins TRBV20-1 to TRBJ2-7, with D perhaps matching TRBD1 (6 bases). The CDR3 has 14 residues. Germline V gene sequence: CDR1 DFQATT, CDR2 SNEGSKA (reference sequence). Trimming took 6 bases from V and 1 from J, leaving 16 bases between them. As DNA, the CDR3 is TGCAGTGCCCACCAGGACAGTCTATCCTACGAGCAGTACTTC. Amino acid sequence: CSAHQDSLSYEQYF.